This entry lists 26 T cell receptor beta chains sequenced from one sample in a study of blood T cell repertoires in COVID-19 (dated by TCRdb to 2020 to 2021). The library was built by means of the immunoSEQ multiplex PCR assay. The clones in this table, taken by TCRdb from immuneACCESS, are in-frame only. Not every clone is retained; where verified, under half of the shortfall comes from an unresolved V gene, and the cause of the rest is unknown. The sample table holds about 210,000 clones, of which around 81% were seen once. Of the sample, 8% to 9% falls within the top ten clones. Source material: PBMCs or T cells enriched from blood (not recorded which). Receptors originate from a woman aged 45-59 years with acute COVID-19.

The gene calls are TRBV19 and TRBJ2-5; TRBD2 matches at 9 bases. This CDR3 has 14 residues. V shed 8 bases, J shed 1 base, and the junction held 5 bases outside the gene matches. Germline V CDR1 and CDR2: LNHDA, SQIVND (reference sequence). CDR3 residues: CASSERGVQETQYF. The CDR3 coding sequence is TGTGCCAGTTCGGAGCGGGGGGTCCAAGAGACCCAGTACTTC.

The V and J genes are TRBV19 and TRBJ2-5, with TRBD1 identical over 7 bases. V shed 3 bases and J 5 bases; nucleotides not matched to a gene: 6. Germline V gene data show CDR1 as LNHDA and CDR2 as SQIVND (reference sequence). The CDR3 spans 14 residues. The CDR3 nucleotides read TGTGCCAGTAGTATCAAGGGGGCTTTGGAGACCCAGTACTTC. Translating gives CASSIKGALETQYF.

The J gene is TRBJ2-6, the V gene TRBV7-8; TRBD2 matches at 9 bases. Trimming took 3 bases from V and 1 from J; bases not matched to a gene: 10. The CDR3 loop spans 19 amino acids. CDR1 and CDR2 (germline): SGHVS, FQNEAQ. CDR3 sequence (DNA): TGTGCCAGCAGCTTGCACATTAGCGGGAGAGGGTCTGGGGCCAACGTCCTGACTTTC. Its translation: CASSLHISGRGSGANVLTF.

This chain joins TRBV5-1 and TRBJ2-1; D possibly corresponds to TRBD1 (5 bases). Trimming took off 0 bases at V and 5 bases at J, with 9 bases between the two ends. Germline V CDR1 and CDR2: SGHRS, YFSETQ. The CDR3 has 14 amino acids. CDR3 sequence: CASSLATEHNEQFF. In DNA form, the CDR3 reads TGCGCCAGCAGCTTGGCGACAGAGCACAATGAGCAGTTCTTC.

The chain links TRBV6-5 to TRBJ2-7, with 11 bases lining up with TRBD1. Germline CDR1 and CDR2: MNHEY and SVGAGI. This CDR3 is built from 14 residues. Trimming took 5 bases from V and 2 from J; bases not matched to a gene: 2. The CDR3 reads CASSRDRGAYEQYF. Written as DNA, the CDR3 is TGTGCCAGCAGTAGGGACAGGGGGGCCTACGAGCAGTACTTC.

The chain recombines TRBV5-1 with TRBJ2-6, with TRBD1 identical over 10 bases. CDR1 is SGHRS, CDR2 YFSETQ, per germline. CDR3 length equals 16 residues. V was clipped by 4 bases and J by 2 bases; unmatched bases: 3. The CDR3 spells CASSGTGVAGANVLTF. The DNA of the CDR3 is TGCGCCAGCAGCGGGACAGGGGTGGCTGGGGCCAACGTCCTGACTTTC.

The rearrangement links TRBV28 to TRBJ2-5, with 7 bases that match TRBD2. Germline trimming cut 3 bases from V and 5 bases from J; bases unmatched to any gene: 6. Germline V gene sequence: CDR1 MDHEN, CDR2 SYDVKM. The CDR3 is made up of 14 amino acids. The CDR3 here is CASSFRRGVETQYF. CDR3 nucleotide sequence: TGTGCCAGCAGTTTTCGACGGGGGGTGGAGACCCAGTACTTC.

The rearrangement joins TRBV18 to TRBJ2-3; 11 bases are a match to TRBD2. Trimming cost V 4 bases and J 2 bases; bases outside gene matches: 2. CDR1 is KGHSH and CDR2 is LQKENI in the germline V gene. There are 15 residues in the CDR3. The CDR3 protein is CASSRSGGDTDTQYF. Written as DNA, the CDR3 is TGTGCCAGCTCACGTAGCGGGGGGGACACAGATACGCAGTATTTT.

The rearrangement links TRBV11-3 to TRBJ1-4, with D possibly being TRBD1 (5 bases). V was cut by 4 bases and J by 3 bases, with 15 bases left in between. The V gene's germline CDR1 is SGHNT and CDR2 YENEEA. This CDR3 is built from 16 residues. The CDR3 bases are TGTGCCAGCAGCTCGGGGAGGGGATCAGCTAATGAAAAACTGTTTTTT. It yields the protein CASSSGRGSANEKLFF.

The chain combines TRBV20-1 with TRBJ2-5, with unresolved D. Germline CDR1 is DFQATT and CDR2 is SNEGSKA (reference sequence). The CDR3 is 11 residues long. Trimming left V 6 bases short and J 7 bases short, with 12 bases between. In DNA form, the CDR3 reads TGCAGTGCCCCCTCGGTTGGGACCCAGTACTTC. It codes for CSAPSVGTQYF.

The V gene is TRBV30, the J gene TRBJ1-4, with 9 positions matching TRBD1. Trimming at V came to 3 bases and at J to 7 bases, leaving 9 bases not matched to a gene. The CDR3 is 15 residues long. CDR1 GTSNPN and CDR2 SVGIG come from the germline V gene (reference sequence). CDR3 coding DNA: TGTGCCTGGAGAGAACCACAGGGGGCGCGTGAAAAACTGTTTTTT. Translated: CAWREPQGAREKLFF. Full variable domain (outside the CDR3, taken from reference TRBV30 and TRBJ1-4): SQTIHQWPATLVQPVGSPLSLECTVEGTSNPNLYWYRQAAGRGLQLLFYSVGIGQISSEVPQNLSASRPQDRQFILSSKKLLLSDSGFYLCAWREPQGAREKLFFGSGTQLSVL.

This clone has just a few counts. The chain joins TRBV10-3 to TRBJ2-3, with 7 bases matching TRBD2. The length of the CDR3 is 16 residues. Germline trimming cut 2 bases from V and 4 bases from J; bases unmatched to any gene: 9. Germline lookup yields CDR1 ENHRY and CDR2 SYGVKD. The CDR3: CAISERSGLRADTQYF. In DNA form, the CDR3 reads TGTGCCATCAGTGAGCGTAGCGGGTTGAGAGCAGATACGCAGTATTTT.

DNA of the CDR3: TGTGCCAGCTCACAGGGACAGGCGCGGACTGAAGCTTTCTTT. Translated: CASSQGQARTEAFF. The J gene is TRBJ1-1, the V gene TRBV18, with 8 positions matching TRBD1. J gave up 5 bases and V 4 bases, and 6 bases lay outside the gene matches. The CDR3 length is 14 residues. The germline V gene encodes CDR1 KGHSH and CDR2 LQKENI.

V gene TRBV5-1 combines with J gene TRBJ1-1; TRBD1 matches at 8 bases. Germline lookup yields CDR1 SGHRS and CDR2 YFSETQ. The length of the CDR3 is 14 residues. J was trimmed by 3 bases and V by 4 bases; bases with no gene match: 5. Here the CDR3 reads CASSRGTGDTEAFF. The CDR3 DNA reads TGCGCCAGCAGCCGCGGGACAGGAGACACTGAAGCTTTCTTT.

The chain has TRBV5-4 and TRBJ2-2, with a weak D call TRBD1 (5 bases). Deletions cut 2 bases from V and 3 bases from J, with 11 bases between. Germline loops: CDR1 SGHNT, CDR2 YYREEE (reference sequence). CDR3 length: 15 amino acids. DNA of the CDR3: TGTGCCAGCAGCTTAGACCAGGGATACACCGGGGAGCTGTTTTTT. This gives the protein CASSLDQGYTGELFF.

The gene calls are TRBV28 and TRBJ2-7; 8 positions agree with TRBD2. The ends lost 6 bases at V and 0 bases at J; junction bases unmatched: 10. The CDR3 covers 16 residues. Germline CDR1 and CDR2: MDHEN and SYDVKM. The CDR3 reads CASRSPAGGISYEQYF. CDR3 bases: TGTGCCAGCAGATCCCCCGCGGGAGGCATCTCCTACGAGCAGTACTTC.

This sequence joins TRBV3-1 (or the pseudogene TRBV3-2) and TRBJ2-7; D is perhaps TRBD2 (5 bases). The germline V gene has CDR1 LGHDT and CDR2 YNNKEL (reference sequence). The CDR3 spans 14 residues. Trimming shortened V by 6 bases and J by 9 bases, and 21 bases separated the two germline ends. CDR3 protein: CASRPTGRGGGQYF. CDR3 nucleotide sequence: TGTGCCAGCAGGCCAACGGGTCGAGGAGGCGGGCAGTACTTC.

There are a few counts of this clone. The chain combines TRBV5-4 with TRBJ2-7, with D possibly matching TRBD2 (5 bases). Germline V gene lookup returns CDR1 SGHNT and CDR2 YYREEE (reference sequence). V gave up 3 bases and J gave up 0 bases, with 16 bases separating them. The CDR3 is 16 residues long. The CDR3 DNA follows: TGTGCCAGCAGCTCGGGGTCCGGGTCTCTCTCCTACGAGCAGTACTTC. Translating it yields CASSSGSGSLSYEQYF.

The chain joins TRBV9 to TRBJ2-2; 11 bases align to TRBD2. Germline V lookup: CDR1 SGDLS, CDR2 YYNGEE. This CDR3 comprises 17 residues. Losses at the gene ends were 4 bases for V and 2 bases for J; bases not matched to a gene: 7. The CDR3: CASSRGGLAVNTGELFF. The DNA of the CDR3 is TGTGCCAGCAGCCGGGGGGGACTAGCGGTAAACACCGGGGAGCTGTTTTTT. Supplemented by reference TRBV9 and TRBJ2-2, the full variable domain reads DSGVTQTPKHLITATGQRVTLRCSPRSGDLSVYWYQQSLDQGLQFLIQYYNGEERAKGNILERFSAQQFPDLHSELNLSSLELGDSALYFCASSRGGLAVNTGELFFGEGSRLTVL.

The V and J genes are TRBV15 and TRBJ2-5; 7 nucleotides agree with TRBD1. V lost 0 bases to trimming and J lost 3 bases; unmatched junction nucleotides: 1. The CDR3 totals 14 residues. Germline V gene data show CDR1 as LNHNV and CDR2 as YYDKDF (reference sequence). This CDR3 is CATSRDGTEETQYF. As DNA, the CDR3 is TGTGCCACCAGCAGAGATGGGACAGAAGAGACCCAGTACTTC.

This chain joins TRBV7-2 and TRBJ2-6, with a possible D match to TRBD1 (6 bases). With 5 bases removed from V and 7 bases from J, the gap between germline ends came to 12 bases. The CDR3 length is 14 residues. Germline lookup yields CDR1 SGHTA and CDR2 FQGNSA. CDR3 in amino acids: CASSLDSLANVLTF. DNA of the CDR3: TGTGCCAGCAGCCTGGACAGTCTAGCCAACGTCCTGACTTTC.

The chain joins TRBV25-1 to TRBJ1-2, with unresolved D. The germline CDR1 and CDR2 sequences are MGHDK and SYGVNS. CDR3 size: 12 residues. Trimming shortened V by 6 bases and J by 2 bases, and 7 bases separated the two germline ends. This CDR3 is CASRAGNYGYTF. CDR3 coding DNA: TGTGCCAGCAGGGCAGGAAACTATGGCTACACCTTC.

The genes are TRBV6-5 and TRBJ2-2; 7 bases are a match to TRBD1. Trimming at V came to 6 bases and at J to 8 bases, leaving 6 bases not matched to a gene. Germline loops: CDR1 MNHEY, CDR2 SVGAGI. The CDR3 loop spans 13 amino acids. CDR3 in DNA: TGTGCCAGCAGGCAACAGGGGACGGGGGAGCTGTTTTTT. Translating gives CASRQQGTGELFF.

V is TRBV6-5 and J is TRBJ1-2; D is unresolved. Germline assignment: CDR1 MNHEY and CDR2 SVGAGI. This CDR3 region has 12 residues. The V and J ends lost 8 bases and 2 bases respectively, with 9 bases between them. CDR3 protein: CASGRRNYGYTF. CDR3 coding DNA: TGTGCCAGCGGCCGGCGGAACTATGGCTACACCTTC.

The rearrangement links TRBV2 to TRBJ2-2; 10 bases map to TRBD2. The V segment lost 5 bases and the J segment 6 bases; nucleotides outside the gene matches: 6. This CDR3 contains 15 residues. Per germline, CDR1 SNHLY and CDR2 FYNNEI. The CDR3 reads CASSPSSGRPGELFF. The CDR3 bases are TGTGCCAGCAGTCCTAGTAGCGGGAGGCCCGGGGAGCTGTTTTTT.

The chain links TRBV6-5 to TRBJ1-2; D unresolved. Trimming stripped 5 bases from V and 4 bases from J, with 14 bases between. CDR1 is MNHEY and CDR2 is SVGAGI in the germline V gene. The CDR3 totals 14 residues. CDR3 region: CASSPVLESYGYTF. CDR3 sequence (DNA): TGTGCCAGCAGTCCCGTTTTAGAGTCCTATGGCTACACCTTC.